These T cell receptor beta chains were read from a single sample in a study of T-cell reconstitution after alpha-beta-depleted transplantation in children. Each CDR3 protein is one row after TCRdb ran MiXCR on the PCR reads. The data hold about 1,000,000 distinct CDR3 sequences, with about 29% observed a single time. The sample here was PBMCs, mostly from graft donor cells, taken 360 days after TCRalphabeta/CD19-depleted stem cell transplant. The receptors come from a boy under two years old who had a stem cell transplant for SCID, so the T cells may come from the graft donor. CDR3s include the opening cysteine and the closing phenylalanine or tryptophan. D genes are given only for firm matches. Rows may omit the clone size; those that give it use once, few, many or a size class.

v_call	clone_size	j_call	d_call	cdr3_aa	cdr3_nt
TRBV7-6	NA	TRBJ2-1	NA	CASSPMEGTYNEQFF	TGTGCCAGCAGCCCGATGGAGGGTACCTACAATGAGCAGTTCTTC
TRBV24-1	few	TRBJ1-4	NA	CATSSDGKKLFF	TGTGCCACCAGCTCCGACGGGAAAAAACTGTTTTTT
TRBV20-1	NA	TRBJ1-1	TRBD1	CSAPRQGALRTEAFF	TGCAGTGCTCCCAGGCAGGGGGCATTAAGGACTGAAGCTTTCTTT
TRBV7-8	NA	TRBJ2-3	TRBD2	CASSFWTSGGASDTQYF	TGTGCCAGCAGCTTCTGGACTAGCGGGGGGGCTTCAGATACGCAGTATTTT
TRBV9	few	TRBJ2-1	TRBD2	CASSVLADNEQFF	TGTGCCAGCAGCGTACTAGCGGACAATGAGCAGTTCTTC
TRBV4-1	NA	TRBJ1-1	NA	CASSQDPGARSGRTEALF	TGCGCCAGCAGCCAAGATCCCGGGGCGCGGAGTGGGAGAACTGAAGCTCTCTTT
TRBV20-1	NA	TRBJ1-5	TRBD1	CSASVPGGQPQHF	TGCAGTGCTAGTGTTCCAGGGGGCCAGCCCCAGCATTTT
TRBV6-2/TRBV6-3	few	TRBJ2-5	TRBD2	CASSYSLAGGFAETQYF	TGTGCCAGCAGTTACTCGCTAGCGGGGGGATTCGCAGAGACCCAGTACTTC
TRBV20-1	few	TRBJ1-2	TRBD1	CSARDWGQGDYTF	TGCAGTGCTAGAGATTGGGGACAGGGGGACTACACCTTC
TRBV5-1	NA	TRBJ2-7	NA	CASSLGGTADPYEQYF	TGCGCCAGCAGCTTGGGGGGGACGGCTGACCCCTACGAGCAGTACTTC
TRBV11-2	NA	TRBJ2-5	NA	CASSWGRTNQETQYF	TGTGCCAGCAGCTGGGGACGGACGAACCAAGAGACCCAGTACTTC
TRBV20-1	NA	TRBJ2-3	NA	CSASDRLDTQYF	TGCAGTGCTAGCGATCGCCTCGATACGCAGTATTTT
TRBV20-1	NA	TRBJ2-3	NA	CSARRPSIKLDTQYF	TGCAGTGCTAGACGACCCTCAATAAAATTAGATACGCAGTATTTT
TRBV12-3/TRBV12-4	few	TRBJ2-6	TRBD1	CASSPGTGFSGANVLTF	TGTGCCAGCAGCCCCGGGACAGGCTTCTCTGGGGCCAACGTCCTGACTTTC
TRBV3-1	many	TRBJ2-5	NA	CASSQVSTQYF	TGTGCCAGCAGCCAAGTGTCGACCCAGTACTTC
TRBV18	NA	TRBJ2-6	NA	CASSYSHSGANVLTF	TGTGCCAGCTCATACAGCCACTCTGGGGCCAACGTCCTGACTTTC
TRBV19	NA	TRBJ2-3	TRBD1	CASSIDRVRGTDTQYF	TGTGCCAGTAGTATCGACAGGGTCCGTGGCACAGATACGCAGTATTTT
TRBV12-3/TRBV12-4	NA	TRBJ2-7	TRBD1	CASGRQGGHEQYF	TGTGCCAGCGGCAGACAGGGCGGCCACGAGCAGTACTTC
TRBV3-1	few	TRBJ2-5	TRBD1	CASSPVDRGRETQYF	TGTGCCAGCAGCCCAGTGGACAGGGGGCGAGAGACCCAGTACTTC
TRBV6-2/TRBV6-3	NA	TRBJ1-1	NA	CASSYAGGPEAFF	TGTGCCAGCAGTTATGCGGGGGGCCCTGAAGCTTTCTTT
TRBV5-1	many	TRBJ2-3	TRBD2	CASSLPTSGGDTQYF	TGCGCCAGCAGCCTACCGACTAGCGGGGGAGATACGCAGTATTTT
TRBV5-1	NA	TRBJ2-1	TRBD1	CASSLQQGVDEQFF	TGCGCCAGCAGCTTGCAACAGGGGGTCGATGAGCAGTTCTTC
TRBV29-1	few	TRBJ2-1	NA	CSVYLTGFHEQFF	TGCAGCGTTTATCTTACAGGGTTCCATGAGCAGTTCTTC
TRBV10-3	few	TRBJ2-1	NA	CAISEKTFNEQFF	TGTGCCATCAGTGAGAAGACCTTTAATGAGCAGTTCTTC
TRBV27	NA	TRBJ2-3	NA	CASSFSVRTTSSTDTQYF	TGTGCCAGCAGTTTTAGCGTCAGGACAACCTCTAGCACAGATACGCAGTATTTT
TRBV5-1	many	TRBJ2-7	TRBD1	CASSLPGTGLYEQYF	TGCGCCAGCAGCTTGCCTGGGACAGGACTCTACGAGCAGTACTTC
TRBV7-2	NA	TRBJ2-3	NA	CASNQDWGTDTQYF	TGTGCCAGCAACCAGGACTGGGGCACAGATACGCAGTATTTT
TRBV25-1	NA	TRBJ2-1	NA	CASSEFGLREGNEQFF	TGTGCCAGCAGTGAATTCGGCCTTAGGGAAGGTAATGAGCAGTTCTTC
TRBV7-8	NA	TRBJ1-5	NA	CASSPRDTGQPQHF	TGTGCCAGCAGCCCCCGGGACACAGGCCAGCCCCAGCATTTT
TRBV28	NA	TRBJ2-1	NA	CASSPLGKTGISYNEQFF	TGTGCCAGCAGCCCTCTAGGAAAGACGGGGATCTCCTACAATGAGCAGTTCTTC
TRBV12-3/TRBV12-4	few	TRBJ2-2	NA	CASSPQGPGELFF	TGTGCCAGCAGTCCGCAGGGCCCCGGGGAGCTGTTTTTT
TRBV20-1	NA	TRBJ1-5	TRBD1	CSGLDRANQPQHF	TGCAGTGGTCTGGACAGGGCCAATCAGCCCCAGCATTTT
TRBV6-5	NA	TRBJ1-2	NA	CASSYASSYNYGYTF	TGTGCCAGCAGTTACGCCAGTAGCTATAACTATGGCTACACCTTC
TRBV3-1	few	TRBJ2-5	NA	CASSQGGAFKYF	TGTGCCAGCAGCCAAGGTGGTGCGTTTAAGTACTTC
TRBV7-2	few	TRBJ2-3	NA	CASSLRLLPTDTQYF	TGTGCCAGCAGCTTACGTTTGCTCCCCACAGATACGCAGTATTTT
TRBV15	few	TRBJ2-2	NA	CATSRTTGTGELFF	TGTGCCACCAGCAGAACCACAGGGACCGGGGAGCTGTTTTTT
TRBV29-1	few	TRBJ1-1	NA	CSARFRAHTEAFF	TGCAGCGCACGATTCCGCGCCCACACTGAAGCTTTCTTT
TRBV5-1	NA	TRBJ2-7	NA	CASSEGPRLYEQYF	TGCGCCAGCAGTGAGGGCCCCCGGCTCTACGAGCAGTACTTC
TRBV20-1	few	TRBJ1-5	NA	CSVGGRRYSNQPQHF	TGCAGTGTCGGTGGAAGGCGCTATAGCAATCAGCCCCAGCATTTT
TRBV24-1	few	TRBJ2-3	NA	CATSHGRGRTDTQYF	TGTGCCACCAGTCACGGGCGGGGGCGCACAGATACGCAGTATTTT
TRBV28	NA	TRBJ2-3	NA	CAPQAGNF	TGTGCCCCCCAGGCAGGGAATTTT
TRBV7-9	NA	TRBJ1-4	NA	CASSPQQESNEKLFF	TGTGCCAGCAGCCCCCAACAGGAGAGTAATGAAAAACTGTTTTTT
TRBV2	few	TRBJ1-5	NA	CASRTAPGQPQHF	TGTGCCAGCAGGACGGCCCCGGGGCAGCCCCAGCATTTT